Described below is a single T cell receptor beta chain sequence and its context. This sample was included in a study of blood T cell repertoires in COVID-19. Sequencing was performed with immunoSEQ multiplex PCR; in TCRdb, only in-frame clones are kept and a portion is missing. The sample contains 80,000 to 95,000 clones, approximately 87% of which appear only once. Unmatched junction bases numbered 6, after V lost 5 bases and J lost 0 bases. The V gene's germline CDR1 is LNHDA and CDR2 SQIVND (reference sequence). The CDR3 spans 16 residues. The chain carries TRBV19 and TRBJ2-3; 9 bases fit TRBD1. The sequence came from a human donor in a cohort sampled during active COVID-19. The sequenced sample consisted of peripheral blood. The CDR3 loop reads CASSPRTGDSTDTQYF. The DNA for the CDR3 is TGTGCCAGTAGTCCTAGGACAGGGGACAGCACAGATACGCAGTATTTT.